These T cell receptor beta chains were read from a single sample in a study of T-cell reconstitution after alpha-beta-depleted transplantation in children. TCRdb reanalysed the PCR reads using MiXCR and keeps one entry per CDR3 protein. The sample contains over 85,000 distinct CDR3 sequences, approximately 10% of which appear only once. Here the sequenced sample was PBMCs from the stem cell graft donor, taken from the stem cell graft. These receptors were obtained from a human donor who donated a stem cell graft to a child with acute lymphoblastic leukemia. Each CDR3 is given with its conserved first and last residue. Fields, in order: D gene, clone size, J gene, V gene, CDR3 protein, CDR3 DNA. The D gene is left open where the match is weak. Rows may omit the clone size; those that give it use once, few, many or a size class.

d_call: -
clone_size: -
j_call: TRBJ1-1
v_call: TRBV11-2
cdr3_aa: CASSWGVEAFF
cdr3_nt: TGTGCCAGCAGCTGGGGGGTGGAGGCTTTCTTT

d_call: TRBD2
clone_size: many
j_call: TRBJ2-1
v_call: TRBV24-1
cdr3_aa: CATSDEHGLAVNNEQFF
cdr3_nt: TGTGCCACCAGTGACGAGCACGGACTAGCGGTAAACAATGAGCAGTTCTTC

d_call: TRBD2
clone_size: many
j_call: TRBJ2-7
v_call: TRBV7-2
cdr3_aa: CASSRGLARYEQYF
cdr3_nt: TGTGCCAGCAGCAGAGGACTAGCGCGCTACGAGCAGTACTTC

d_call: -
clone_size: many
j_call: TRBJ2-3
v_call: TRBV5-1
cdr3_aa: CASSSQAGALLQYF
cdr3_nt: TGCGCCAGCAGCTCCCAGGCGGGGGCCCTCTTGCAGTATTTT

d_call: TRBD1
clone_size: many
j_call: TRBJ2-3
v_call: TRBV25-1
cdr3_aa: CASSEFKAPGTGFTDTQYF
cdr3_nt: TGTGCCAGCAGTGAATTTAAGGCTCCCGGGACAGGGTTCACAGATACGCAGTATTTT

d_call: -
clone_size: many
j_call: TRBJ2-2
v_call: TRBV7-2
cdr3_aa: CASSLSRVNTGELFF
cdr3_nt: TGTGCCAGCAGCTTGAGCAGGGTGAACACCGGGGAGCTGTTTTTT

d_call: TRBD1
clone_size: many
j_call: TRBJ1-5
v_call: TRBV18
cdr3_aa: CASSRQGHQPQHF
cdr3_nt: TGTGCCAGCTCACGACAGGGGCATCAGCCCCAGCATTTT

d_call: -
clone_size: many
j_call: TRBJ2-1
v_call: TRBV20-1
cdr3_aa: CSARGHRSYNEQFF
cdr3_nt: TGCAGTGCCCGAGGCCACCGCTCCTACAATGAGCAGTTCTTC

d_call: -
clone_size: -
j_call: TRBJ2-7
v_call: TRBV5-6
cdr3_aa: CASSLSPGTYEQYF
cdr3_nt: TGTGCCAGCAGCTTGTCACCGGGTACCTACGAGCAGTACTTC

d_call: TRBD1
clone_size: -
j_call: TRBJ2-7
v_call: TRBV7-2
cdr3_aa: CASSPTQGQGYEQYF
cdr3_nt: TGTGCCAGCAGCCCGACTCAGGGACAGGGCTACGAGCAGTACTTC

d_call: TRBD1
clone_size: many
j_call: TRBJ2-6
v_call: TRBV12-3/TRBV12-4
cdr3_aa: CASSLRTGSGANVLTF
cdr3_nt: TGTGCCAGCAGTTTGCGGACAGGATCTGGGGCCAACGTCCTGACTTTC

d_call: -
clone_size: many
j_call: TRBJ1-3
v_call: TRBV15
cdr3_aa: CATSRDRVLGNTIYF
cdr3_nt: TGTGCCACCAGCAGAGACAGGGTTTTGGGAAACACCATATATTTT

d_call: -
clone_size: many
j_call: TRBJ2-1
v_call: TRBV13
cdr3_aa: CASIMTGMDEQFF
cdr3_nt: TGTGCCAGCATTATGACGGGGATGGATGAGCAGTTCTTC

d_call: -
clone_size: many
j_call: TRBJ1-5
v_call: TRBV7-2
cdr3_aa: CASSLALAGGGGNQPQHF
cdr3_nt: TGTGCCAGCAGCTTAGCATTGGCGGGGGGTGGAGGCAATCAGCCCCAGCATTTT

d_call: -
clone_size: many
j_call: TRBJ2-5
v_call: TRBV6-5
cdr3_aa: CASRRLGVETQYF
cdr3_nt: TGTGCCAGCAGACGTCTAGGGGTGGAGACCCAGTACTTC

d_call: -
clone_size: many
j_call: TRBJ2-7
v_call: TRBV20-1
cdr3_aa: CSARTDSFYSYEQYF
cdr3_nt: TGCAGTGCTAGAACAGACTCTTTTTACTCCTACGAGCAGTACTTC

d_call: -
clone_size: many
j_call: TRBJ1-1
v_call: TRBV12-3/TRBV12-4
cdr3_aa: CASHFDRHQAFF
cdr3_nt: TGTGCCAGCCACTTCGACAGGCATCAAGCTTTCTTT

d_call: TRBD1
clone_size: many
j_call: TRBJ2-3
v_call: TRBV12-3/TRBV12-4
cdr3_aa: CASSSQGVGTDTQYF
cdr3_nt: TGTGCCAGCAGTTCGCAGGGGGTGGGCACAGATACGCAGTATTTT

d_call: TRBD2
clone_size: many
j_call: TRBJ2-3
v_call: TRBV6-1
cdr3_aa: CASTPGLAGADTDTQYF
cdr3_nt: TGTGCCAGCACCCCGGGGCTAGCGGGGGCCGACACAGATACGCAGTATTTT

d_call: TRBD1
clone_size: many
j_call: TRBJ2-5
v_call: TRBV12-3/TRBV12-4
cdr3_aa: CASSLALDREETQYF
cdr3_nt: TGTGCCAGCAGTTTAGCGCTGGACAGGGAAGAGACCCAGTACTTC

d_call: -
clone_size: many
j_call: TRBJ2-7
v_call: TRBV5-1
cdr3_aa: CASSLSSTGAYEQYF
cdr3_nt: TGCGCCAGCAGCTTGTCTTCGACAGGAGCCTACGAGCAGTACTTC

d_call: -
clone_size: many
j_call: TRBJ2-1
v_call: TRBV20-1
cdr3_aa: CSARAWTTSSYNEQFF
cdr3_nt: TGCAGTGCTAGAGCATGGACTACCAGCTCCTACAATGAGCAGTTCTTC

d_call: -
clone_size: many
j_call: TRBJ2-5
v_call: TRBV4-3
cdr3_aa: CASSQDPGSGETQYF
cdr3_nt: TGCGCCAGCAGCCAAGATCCGGGCTCGGGGGAGACCCAGTACTTC

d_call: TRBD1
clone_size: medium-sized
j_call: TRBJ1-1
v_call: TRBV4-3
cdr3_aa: CASSQARGPEAFF
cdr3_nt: TGCGCCAGCAGCCAAGCCAGGGGGCCGGAAGCTTTCTTT

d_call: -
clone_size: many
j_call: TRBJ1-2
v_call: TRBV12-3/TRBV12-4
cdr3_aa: CASSLARLSYTF
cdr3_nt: TGTGCCAGCAGTTTAGCGCGCCTGAGCTACACCTTC

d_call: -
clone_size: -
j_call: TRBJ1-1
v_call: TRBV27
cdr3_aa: CASSFYGNTEALF
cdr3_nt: TGTGCCAGCAGTTTCTACGGGAACACTGAAGCTCTCTTT

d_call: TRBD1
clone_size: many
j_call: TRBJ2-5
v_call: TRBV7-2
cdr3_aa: CASSSDRGETQYF
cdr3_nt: TGTGCCAGCAGCTCCGACAGGGGAGAGACCCAGTACTTC

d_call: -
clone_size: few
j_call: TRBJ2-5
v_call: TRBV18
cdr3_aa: CASDTGGYQETQYF
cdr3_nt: TGTGCCAGCGACACCGGAGGGTACCAAGAGACCCAGTACTTC

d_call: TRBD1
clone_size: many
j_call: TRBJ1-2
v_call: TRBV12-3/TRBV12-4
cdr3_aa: CASSLPGQGYYGYTF
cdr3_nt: TGTGCCAGCAGTTTACCGGGACAGGGGTACTATGGCTACACCTTC

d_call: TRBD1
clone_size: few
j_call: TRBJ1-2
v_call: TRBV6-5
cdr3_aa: CASSYETGVYGYTF
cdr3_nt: TGTGCCAGCAGTTACGAGACAGGGGTCTATGGCTACACCTTC

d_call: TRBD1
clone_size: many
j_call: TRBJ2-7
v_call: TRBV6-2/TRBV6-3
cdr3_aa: CASSKSGTGSYEQYF
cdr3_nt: TGTGCCAGCAGTAAATCCGGGACAGGATCCTACGAGCAGTACTTC

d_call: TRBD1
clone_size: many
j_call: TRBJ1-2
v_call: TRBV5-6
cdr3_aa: CASSLPQGAMDGYTF
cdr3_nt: TGTGCCAGCAGCTTGCCCCAGGGGGCAATGGATGGCTACACCTTC

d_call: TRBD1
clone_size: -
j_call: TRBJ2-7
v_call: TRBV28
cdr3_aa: CASSSEGQGRYEQYF
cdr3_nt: TGTGCCAGCAGTTCCGAGGGACAGGGGCGCTACGAGCAGTACTTC

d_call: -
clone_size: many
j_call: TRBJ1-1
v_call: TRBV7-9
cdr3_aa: CASSFAGAAEAFF
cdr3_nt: TGTGCCAGCAGCTTTGCAGGAGCGGCTGAAGCTTTCTTT

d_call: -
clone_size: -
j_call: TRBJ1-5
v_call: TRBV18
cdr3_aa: CASSLATGLIHSNQPQHF
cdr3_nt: TGTGCCAGCTCACTGGCCACGGGCCTGATTCACAGCAATCAGCCCCAGCATTTT

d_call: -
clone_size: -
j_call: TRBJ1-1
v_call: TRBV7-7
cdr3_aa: CASSLDTRKNTEAFF
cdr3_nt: TGTGCTAGCAGCTTAGATACCAGAAAGAACACTGAAGCTTTCTTT

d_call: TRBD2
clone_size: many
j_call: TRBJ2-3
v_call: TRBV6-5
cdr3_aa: CASSSFTSGGASSTDTQYF
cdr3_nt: TGTGCCAGCAGTTCCTTCACTAGCGGGGGGGCCTCTAGCACAGATACGCAGTATTTT

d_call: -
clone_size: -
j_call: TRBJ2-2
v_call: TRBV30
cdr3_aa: CAWKGGYTGELFF
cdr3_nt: TGTGCCTGGAAGGGTGGGTACACCGGGGAGCTGTTTTTT

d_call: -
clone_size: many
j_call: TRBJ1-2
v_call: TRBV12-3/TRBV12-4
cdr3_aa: CASSATDGGANYGYTF
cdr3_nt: TGTGCCAGCAGTGCGACGGACGGCGGGGCTAACTATGGCTACACCTTC

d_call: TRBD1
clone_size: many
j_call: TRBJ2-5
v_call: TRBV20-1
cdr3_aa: CSASGQGGDYLGETQYF
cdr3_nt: TGCAGTGCGAGTGGACAGGGTGGAGACTACCTCGGGGAGACCCAGTACTTC

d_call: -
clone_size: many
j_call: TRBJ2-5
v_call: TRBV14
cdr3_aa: CASSHSQETQYF
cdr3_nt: TGTGCCAGCAGCCATTCGCAAGAGACCCAGTACTTC

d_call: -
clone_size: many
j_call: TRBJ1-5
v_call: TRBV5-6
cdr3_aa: CASSLAYGRRGNQPQHF
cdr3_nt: TGTGCCAGCAGCTTGGCTTACGGTCGACGGGGCAATCAGCCCCAGCATTTT

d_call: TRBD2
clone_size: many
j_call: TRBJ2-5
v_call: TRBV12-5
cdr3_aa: CASGFRAGEVQETQYF
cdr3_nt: TGTGCTAGTGGTTTCCGCGCGGGGGAGGTCCAAGAGACCCAGTACTTC

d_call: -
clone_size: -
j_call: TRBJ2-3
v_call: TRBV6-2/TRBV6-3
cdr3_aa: CASSAGADTQYF
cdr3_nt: TGTGCCAGCAGTGCCGGGGCAGATACGCAGTATTTT

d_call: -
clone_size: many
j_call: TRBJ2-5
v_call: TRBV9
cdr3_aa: CASSGVEETQYF
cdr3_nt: TGTGCCAGCTCCGGGGTTGAAGAGACCCAGTACTTC

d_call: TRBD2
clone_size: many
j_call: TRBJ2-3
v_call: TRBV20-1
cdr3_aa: CSASPHRDYSTDTQYF
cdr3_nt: TGCAGTGCTAGCCCCCACCGGGACTATAGCACAGATACGCAGTATTTT

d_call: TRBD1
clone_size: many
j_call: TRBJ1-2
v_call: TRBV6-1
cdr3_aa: CASSSLQGALYGYTF
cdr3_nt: TGTGCCAGCAGCTCGTTACAGGGGGCGCTTTATGGCTACACCTTC

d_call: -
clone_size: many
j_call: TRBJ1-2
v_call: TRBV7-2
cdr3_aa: CASSPDKYGYTF
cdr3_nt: TGTGCCAGCAGCCCGGACAAGTATGGCTACACCTTC

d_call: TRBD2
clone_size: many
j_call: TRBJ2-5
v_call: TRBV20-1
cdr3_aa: CSARDVRGGPKETQYF
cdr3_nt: TGCAGTGCTAGAGATGTACGGGGGGGCCCTAAAGAGACCCAGTACTTC

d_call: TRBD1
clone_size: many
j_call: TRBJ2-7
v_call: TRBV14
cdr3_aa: CASSHTTGEGQYF
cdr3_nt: TGTGCCAGCAGCCATACGACAGGGGAAGGGCAGTACTTC

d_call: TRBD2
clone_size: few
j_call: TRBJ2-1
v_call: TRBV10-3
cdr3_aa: CAISESFSTSGIGNEQFF
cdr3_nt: TGTGCCATCAGTGAGTCGTTTTCAACTAGCGGGATTGGGAATGAGCAGTTCTTC

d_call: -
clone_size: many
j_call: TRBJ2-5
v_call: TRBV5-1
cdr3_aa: CASSLRGEETQYF
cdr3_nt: TGCGCCAGCAGCTTGAGAGGGGAAGAGACCCAGTACTTC